The rows below give T cell receptor beta chains drawn from one sample of a study of lung T cells in sarcoidosis with Löfgren's syndrome. TCRdb used MiXCR to reprocess the reads, holding one entry per CDR3 protein. The data contain some 65,000 distinct CDR3 sequences, around 21% of them singletons. Sequenced sample: CD4+ T cells from PBMCs. The receptors shown here come from a human donor with sarcoidosis (Löfgren's syndrome or another form), or a control subject (not recorded which). Each CDR3 is given with its conserved first and last residue. A D gene is named only where the DNA matches it firmly. Clone size, where shown, is once, few, many, or a class for clones that have expanded.

v_gene	abundance	d_gene	j_gene	CDR3nt	CDR3aa
TRBV27	many	-	TRBJ2-1	TGTGCCAGCAGGCGACTAGGAAGGGACAATGAGCAGTTCTTC	CASRRLGRDNEQFF
TRBV19	-	-	TRBJ2-2	TGTGCCAGTAGTATAGGCTTCACCGGGGAGCTGTTTTTT	CASSIGFTGELFF
TRBV6-1	many	-	TRBJ1-1	TGTGCCAGCAGCCCCCCGGGGCGCGGCACTGAAGCTTTCTTT	CASSPPGRGTEAFF
TRBV20-1	many	TRBD2	TRBJ2-3	TGCAGTGCTAGAGGTGCGAGCGGGGGCACAGATACGCAGTATTTT	CSARGASGGTDTQYF
TRBV5-1	-	TRBD2	TRBJ2-3	TGCGCCAGCAGAACCACCGGGACTAGCGGGGGGAAACGAGATACGCAGTATTTT	CASRTTGTSGGKRDTQYF
TRBV20-1	many	TRBD1	TRBJ1-5	TGCAGTGCTCACGCTGGACAGGGCCGAAATCAGCCCCAGCATTTT	CSAHAGQGRNQPQHF
TRBV2	many	-	TRBJ1-5	TGTGCCAGCAGCGTCGATAGCGGCGCGGGGAGCAATCAGCCCCAGCATTTT	CASSVDSGAGSNQPQHF
TRBV20-1	many	TRBD1	TRBJ1-5	TGCAGTGCCTCCGACAGGGTGGGACAGCCCCAGCATTTT	CSASDRVGQPQHF
TRBV6-1	medium-sized	-	TRBJ1-6	TGTGCCAGCAGTATGGCCCAGGGGACACCCCTCCACTTT	CASSMAQGTPLHF
TRBV12-5	few	-	TRBJ1-1	TGTGCTAGTGGTTTGGACAGAGAAGCTTTCTTT	CASGLDREAFF
TRBV6-6	many	-	TRBJ2-2	TGTGCCAGCAGTTACTGGATCCAGAGCACCGGGGAGCTGTTTTTT	CASSYWIQSTGELFF
TRBV7-9	-	-	TRBJ1-1	TGTGCCGACAGCTTAGGCCCGGAAAACACTGAAGCTTTCTTT	CADSLGPENTEAFF
TRBV25-1	-	TRBD2	TRBJ2-1	TGTGCCAGCAATGAACGGAGAGGCGGGAGTTCCCCCAATGAGCGGTTCTTC	CASNERRGGSSPNERFF
TRBV14	many	-	TRBJ2-3	TGTGCCAGCAGCCAAGGTGCCTTACCCCAGTATTTT	CASSQGALPQYF
TRBV3-1	many	-	TRBJ2-3	TGTGCCAGCAGCGAAAGAGGACGGAGCACAGATACGCAGTATTTT	CASSERGRSTDTQYF
TRBV5-5	few	TRBD1	TRBJ2-5	TGTGCCAGCAGTGGTGCACCGGGACAGGGCGAGACCCAGTACTTC	CASSGAPGQGETQYF
TRBV19	-	-	TRBJ1-5	TGTGCCAGTAGTATAATCCGGGACGATCAGCCCCAGCATTTT	CASSIIRDDQPQHF
TRBV12-3/TRBV12-4	-	TRBD1	TRBJ1-5	TGTGCCAGCAGTACAACGGGACAGGGGTATAGTCAGCCCCAGCATTTT	CASSTTGQGYSQPQHF